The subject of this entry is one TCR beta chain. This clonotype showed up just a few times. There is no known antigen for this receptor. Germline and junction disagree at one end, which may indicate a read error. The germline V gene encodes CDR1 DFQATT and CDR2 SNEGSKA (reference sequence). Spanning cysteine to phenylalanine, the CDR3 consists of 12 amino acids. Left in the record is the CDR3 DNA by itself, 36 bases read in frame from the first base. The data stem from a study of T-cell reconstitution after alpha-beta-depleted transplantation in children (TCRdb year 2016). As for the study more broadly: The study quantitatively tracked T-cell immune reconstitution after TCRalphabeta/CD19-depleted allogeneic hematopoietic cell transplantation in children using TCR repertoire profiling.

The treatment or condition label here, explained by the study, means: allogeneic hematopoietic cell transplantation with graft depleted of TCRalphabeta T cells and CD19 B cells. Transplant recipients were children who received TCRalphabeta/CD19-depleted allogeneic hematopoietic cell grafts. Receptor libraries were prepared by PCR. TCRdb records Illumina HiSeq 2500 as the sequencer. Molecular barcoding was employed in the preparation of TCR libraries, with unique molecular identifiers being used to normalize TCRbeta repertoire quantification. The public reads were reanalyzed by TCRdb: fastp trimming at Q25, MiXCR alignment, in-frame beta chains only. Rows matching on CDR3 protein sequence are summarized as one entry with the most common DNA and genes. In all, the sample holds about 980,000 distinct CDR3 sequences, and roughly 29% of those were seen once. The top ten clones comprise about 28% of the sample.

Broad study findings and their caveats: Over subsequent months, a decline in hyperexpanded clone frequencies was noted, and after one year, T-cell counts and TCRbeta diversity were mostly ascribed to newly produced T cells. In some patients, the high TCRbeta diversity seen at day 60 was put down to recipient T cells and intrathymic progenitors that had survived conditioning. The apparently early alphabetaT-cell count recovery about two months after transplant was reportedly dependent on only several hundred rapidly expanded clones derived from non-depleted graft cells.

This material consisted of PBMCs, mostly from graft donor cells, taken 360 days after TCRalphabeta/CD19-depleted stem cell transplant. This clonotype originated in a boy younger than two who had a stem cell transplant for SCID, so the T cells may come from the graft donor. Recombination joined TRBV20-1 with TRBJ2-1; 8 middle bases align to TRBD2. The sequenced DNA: TGCAGTGCCAGAGATGTAGCGGGGGAGCAGTTCTTC. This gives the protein CSARDVAGEQFF.